The 29 T cell receptor beta chains below come from one sample, sequenced in a study of T cell repertoires in cytomegalovirus infection (dated by TCRdb to about 2019). The treatment or condition label, read with the paper, signifies: in vitro stimulation with specific CMV peptide epitopes to enrich CMV-specific T cells. Instrument on record: Illumina HiSeq 1500. TCRdb itself trimmed the public reads at Q25 with fastp, ran MiXCR and retained productive beta chains. All rows with the same CDR3 protein become a single entry with the most common DNA and genes. The sample has fewer than 900,000 distinct CDR3 sequences on record, 29% of them singletons. The top ten constitute about an eighth of the sample. These receptors' targets are unknown. This sample comprised cultured CD8+ T cells from PBMCs, obtained from culture after CMV antigen stimulation. The receptors were sampled from a human donor in good health (CMV status not recorded). Some clones in this sample may be carry-over from other donors' samples.

This rearrangement joins TRBV18 to TRBJ2-2, with no clear D. CDR1 and CDR2 (germline): KGHSH, LQKENI. Trimming took off 0 bases at V and 1 base at J, with 3 bases between the two ends. CDR3 length: 14 residues. The CDR3 reads CASSPPLNTGELFF. The CDR3 nucleotides are TGTGCCAGCTCACCACCTTTGAACACCGGGGAGCTGTTTTTT.

There are a few counts of this clonotype. The chain carries TRBV29-1 and TRBJ2-7; tentative D call: TRBD1 (6 bases). Germline V gives CDR1 SQVTM, CDR2 ANQGSEA. CDR3 size: 12 residues. V lost 3 bases to trimming and J lost 6 bases, with 12 bases between them. The CDR3: CSVEGLQGEQYV. The DNA of the CDR3 is TGCAGCGTTGAGGGGCTACAGGGCGAGCAGTACGTC.

This clonotype was counted a few times. The chain's CDR3 is CASTDGDSVDTQYF. The CDR3 DNA follows: TGTGCCAGTACCGACGGGGACAGCGTGGATACGCAGTATTTT. The chain combines TRBV19 with TRBJ2-3; 7 nucleotides match TRBD1. The length of the CDR3 is 14 residues. Germline CDR1 is LNHDA and CDR2 is SQIVND (reference sequence). The V gene end was trimmed by 7 bases and the J gene end by 6 bases; junction bases not matched to a gene: 10.

This clonotype was counted between two and nine times. The V call is TRBV27, the J call TRBJ1-1, with a weak D call TRBD1 (5 bases). Trimming removed 8 bases at V and 1 base at J, with 8 bases between. The CDR3 loop spans 12 amino acids. CDR1 is MNHEY and CDR2 is SMNVEV in the germline V gene (reference sequence). This CDR3 reads CASAGGNTEAFF. Here the CDR3 DNA reads TGTGCCAGCGCGGGGGGGAACACTGAAGCTTTCTTT.

This clonotype was counted between two and nine times. This sequence joins TRBV4-2 and TRBJ1-2; perhaps TRBD1 as D (5 bases). CDR3 size: 16 residues. Per germline, CDR1 LGHNA and CDR2 YNFKEQ. The V end was cut by 3 bases, the J end by 6 bases, with 20 bases between. CDR3 in amino acids: CASSQDQGGRSNGYTF. The DNA for the CDR3 is TGTGCCAGCAGCCAGGACCAGGGAGGCCGCTCAAATGGCTACACCTTC.

There are a few counts of this clonotype. The chain couples TRBV25-1 to TRBJ1-1; perhaps TRBD1 as D (6 bases). CDR1 is MGHDK, CDR2 SYGVNS, per germline. The CDR3 has 18 residues. The V and J ends lost 0 bases and 0 bases respectively, with 17 bases between them. The CDR3 reads CASSEYFTDGQMNTEAFF. In DNA form, the CDR3 reads TGTGCCAGCAGTGAATATTTCACCGACGGACAGATGAACACTGAAGCTTTCTTT. The full variable domain, in which reference TRBV25-1 and TRBJ1-1 provide the parts outside the CDR3, is EADIYQTPRYLVIGTGKKITLECSQTMGHDKMYWYQQDPGMELHLIHYSYGVNSTEKGDLSSESTVSRIRTEHFPLTLESARPSHTSQYLCASSEYFTDGQMNTEAFFGQGTRLTVV.

This clonotype was detected ten times or more. The genes are TRBV7-6 and TRBJ1-5; a weak D match, TRBD1 (6 bases). CDR1 SGHVS and CDR2 FNYEAQ come from the germline V gene. The CDR3 extends over 16 amino acids. V shed 1 base and J shed 1 base, with 11 bases lying between them. CDR3 nucleotides: TGTGCCAGCAGCTTAGGGGGTACAGGGAGCAATCAGCCCCAGCATTTT. Its protein is CASSLGGTGSNQPQHF.

Ten or more counts support this clonotype. CDR3 amino acids: CASSLAPPSGGLTGELFF. Written as DNA, the CDR3 is TGTGCCAGCAGCTTAGCCCCCCCTAGCGGGGGGCTCACCGGGGAGCTGTTTTTT. The V gene is TRBV7-6, the J gene TRBJ2-2, with 11 bases aligning to TRBD2. This CDR3 comprises 18 residues. Germline loops: CDR1 SGHVS, CDR2 FNYEAQ. V lost 0 bases and J lost 4; bases outside the gene matches: 7.

V and J are TRBV19 and TRBJ2-7; D is ambiguous. Germline values: CDR1 LNHDA, CDR2 SQIVND (reference sequence). Trimming took off 3 bases at V and 0 bases at J, with 12 bases between the two ends. The length of the CDR3 is 15 residues. CDR3 coding DNA: TGTGCCAGTAGTATTGGCACAGCGAGCTCCTACGAGCAGTACTTC. Translated: CASSIGTASSYEQYF.

This clonotype has a count of ten or more. The rearrangement links TRBV7-8 to TRBJ2-5; TRBD2 matches 8 bases. Germline CDR1 reads SGHVS; CDR2 reads FQNEAQ. V gave up 0 bases and J gave up 0 bases; unmatched junction bases: 3. The CDR3 totals 16 residues. CDR3 in amino acids: CASSLAGLADQETQYF. CDR3 bases: TGTGCCAGCAGCTTAGCAGGACTAGCTGACCAAGAGACCCAGTACTTC.

The chain uses TRBV2 and TRBJ2-7; D is uncertain. V was clipped by 7 bases and J by 5 bases, with 9 bases between them. The CDR3 has 11 residues. Germline lookup yields CDR1 SNHLY and CDR2 FYNNEI. For the CDR3, the DNA is TGTGCCAGCAACAGTAGAGACGAGCAGTACTTC. Protein: CASNSRDEQYF.

This clonotype was counted ten times or more. The chain links TRBV7-9 to TRBJ2-3; 9 nucleotides agree with TRBD1. The trim removed 4 bases at V and 8 bases at J, leaving 10 bases unmatched. The CDR3 covers 15 residues. Germline V gene sequence: CDR1 SEHNR, CDR2 FQNEAQ (reference sequence). The CDR3 reads CASSSRDRALGTQYF. The CDR3 DNA follows: TGTGCCAGCAGCTCTCGGGACAGGGCATTGGGTACGCAGTATTTT. Filled out from reference TRBV7-9 and TRBJ2-3, the complete variable domain reads DTGVSQNPRHKITKRGQNVTFRCDPISEHNRLYWYRQTLGQGPEFLTYFQNEAQLEKSRLLSDRFSAERPKGSFSTLEIQRTEQGDSAMYLCASSSRDRALGTQYFGPGTRLTVL.

Ten or more counts support this clonotype. V is TRBV7-6 and J is TRBJ2-7; 8 nucleotides line up with TRBD1. The CDR3 is made up of 15 amino acids. From germline, CDR1 is SGHVS and CDR2 FNYEAQ. V was clipped by 4 bases and J by 4 bases; unmatched bases: 9. The CDR3 DNA is TGTGCCAGCAGCTCCCAGGGGGCGGCGTTTTACGAGCAGTACTTC. This codes for CASSSQGAAFYEQYF.

This clonotype was detected a few times. This rearrangement joins TRBV6-6 to TRBJ2-2; 8 nucleotides match TRBD2. The length of the CDR3 is 16 residues. V lost 2 bases to trimming and J lost 2 bases; unmatched junction nucleotides: 4. In germline, CDR1 is MNHNY, CDR2 SVGAGI (reference sequence). The CDR3 spells CASSYDSGANTGELFF. In DNA, the CDR3 is TGTGCCAGCAGTTACGATAGCGGGGCCAACACCGGGGAGCTGTTTTTT.

The chain uses TRBV2 and TRBJ2-1, with D possibly matching TRBD1 (6 bases). There are 17 residues in the CDR3. Deletions cut 3 bases from V and 0 bases from J, with 15 bases between. Germline assignment: CDR1 SNHLY and CDR2 FYNNEI. CDR3 nucleotides: TGTGCCAGCAGTGATGCGACAGGAGGAAGCTCCTACAATGAGCAGTTCTTC. Protein: CASSDATGGSSYNEQFF.

Only a few counts were recorded for this clonotype. The chain joins TRBV6-6 to TRBJ2-1; TRBD2 agrees at 9 bases. The CDR3 spans 15 residues. CDR1 and CDR2 from the germline V gene are MNHNY and SVGAGI (reference sequence). J lost 5 bases, V lost 3 bases, and 5 bases had no gene match. CDR3 DNA sequence: TGTGCCAGCAGTTATCATGGCGGGGGGGACAATGAGCAGTTCTTC. Amino acids: CASSYHGGGDNEQFF.

Regarding this clonotype: At one of its ends the junction is not consistent with the germline gene, which may arise from a read error. The CDR3 sequence: CASSITEAYF. CDR3 nucleotides: TGTGCCAGCAGCATTACTGAAGCTTACTTT. The chain combines TRBV5-5 with TRBJ1-1, with D hard to call. The CDR3 extends over 10 amino acids. Looked up from germline, CDR1 is SGHKS and CDR2 is YYEKEE (reference sequence).

This chain links TRBV28 with TRBJ2-1; D is perhaps TRBD1 (5 bases). This CDR3 has 11 amino acids. Germline lookup yields CDR1 MDHEN and CDR2 SYDVKM. Trimming removed 6 bases at V and 14 bases at J, with 14 bases between. The CDR3 is CASSYRSEEFF. CDR3 bases: TGTGCCAGCAGCTACAGGTCAGAGGAGTTCTTC.

The rearrangement uses TRBV25-1 and TRBJ2-2; D is undetermined. Trimming took 5 bases from V and 7 from J, leaving 2 bases between them. CDR1 MGHDK and CDR2 SYGVNS come from the germline V gene. CDR3 size: 10 residues. As DNA, the CDR3 is TGTGCCAGCAGTAACGGGGAGCTGTTTTTT. Its protein is CASSNGELFF.

This clonotype was picked up many times. The chain carries TRBV7-8 and TRBJ2-7, with D maybe TRBD2 (7 bases). CDR1 SGHVS and CDR2 FQNEAQ come from the germline V gene. V lost 0 bases to trimming and J lost 7 bases, with 13 bases between them. CDR3 size: 14 residues. This CDR3 reads CASSLAAGAREQYV. CDR3 bases: TGTGCCAGCAGCTTAGCGGCGGGGGCCCGGGAGCAGTACGTC.

The rearrangement links TRBV4-3 to TRBJ2-1; TRBD1 is a possible D gene (5 bases). V was cut by 2 bases and J by 3 bases, with 20 bases left in between. The CDR3 spans 18 residues. CDR1 is LGHNA and CDR2 is YSLEER in the germline V gene. DNA of the CDR3: TGCGCCAGCAGCCAAATTACTCAGATGGGGCAGTACTACAATGAGCAGTTCTTC. Translated: CASSQITQMGQYYNEQFF.

This clonotype has ten or more counts. The V call is TRBV6-1, the J call TRBJ2-2; no firm D call. The CDR3 contains 15 residues. V lost 5 bases, J lost 3 bases, and 13 bases lay in between. Germline V gene sequence: CDR1 MNHNS, CDR2 SASEGT. The CDR3: CASSYAPGDTGELFF. CDR3 in DNA: TGTGCCAGCAGTTACGCGCCAGGTGACACCGGGGAGCTGTTTTTT.

This clonotype showed up just a few times. The chain recombines TRBV7-6 with TRBJ2-1; TRBD1 aligns across 10 bases. The CDR3 consists of 14 residues. Germline V gene data show CDR1 as SGHVS and CDR2 as FNYEAQ. Trimming cost V 1 base and J 10 bases; bases outside gene matches: 4. The CDR3 here is CASSLETGGWEQFF. CDR3 nucleotide sequence: TGTGCCAGCAGCTTAGAGACAGGGGGCTGGGAGCAGTTCTTC.

The chain is built from TRBV5-4 and TRBJ1-1; maybe TRBD1 (5 bases). V lost 2 bases, J lost 4 bases, and 12 bases lay in between. Per the germline V gene, CDR1 is SGHNT and CDR2 is YYREEE (reference sequence). The CDR3 totals 14 residues. CDR3 in amino acids: CASSFRAGVTEAFF. The CDR3 nucleotides are TGTGCCAGCAGCTTTAGAGCGGGGGTCACTGAAGCTTTCTTT.

This clonotype was picked up many times. V gene TRBV7-2 combines with J gene TRBJ1-4; a weak D match, TRBD1 (6 bases). V was trimmed by 1 base and J by 5 bases, leaving 11 bases between them. The CDR3 sequence is 15 residues long. Germline loops: CDR1 SGHTA, CDR2 FQGNSA. In nucleotides, the CDR3 is TGTGCCAGCAGCTTAGAGGCAGGGGTAAATGAAAAACTGTTTTTT. Translating it yields CASSLEAGVNEKLFF.

This clonotype has a handful of counts. The chain combines TRBV7-8 with TRBJ2-5; 7 nucleotides match TRBD1. Per germline, CDR1 SGHVS and CDR2 FQNEAQ. The V gene end was trimmed by 4 bases and the J gene end by 7 bases; junction bases not matched to a gene: 12. The CDR3 spans 15 residues. The chain's CDR3 is CASSSTTGYKLTQYF. Written as DNA, the CDR3 is TGTGCCAGCAGCTCAACGACAGGGTACAAGTTGACCCAGTACTTC.

For the CDR3, the DNA is TGTGCCAGCAGCAGCCAGGGGGTCGAGCAGTACGTC. It yields the protein CASSSQGVEQYV. This chain joins TRBV5-6 and TRBJ2-7; TRBD1 matches 7 bases. V gave up 4 bases and J gave up 6 bases; unmatched junction bases: 4. CDR1 and CDR2 (germline): SGHDT, YYEEEE. The CDR3 sequence is 12 residues long.

This clonotype was picked up a small number of times. The CDR3 sequence: CASSFGQGSYEQYV. The CDR3 nucleotides read TGTGCCAGCAGCTTTGGACAGGGATCCTACGAGCAGTACGTC. The chain combines TRBV5-6 with TRBJ2-7; 8 bases are shared with TRBD1. This CDR3 contains 14 residues. V was pared by 2 bases and J by 1 base, with 2 bases of the junction left unmatched. Germline values: CDR1 SGHDT, CDR2 YYEEEE.

The V call is TRBV7-6, the J call TRBJ2-1; TRBD2 is a possible D gene (6 bases). The V gene's germline CDR1 is SGHVS and CDR2 FNYEAQ. This CDR3 contains 13 residues. Trimming cost V 1 base and J 10 bases, with 11 bases left between them. The CDR3 spells CASSLGASVEQFF. The CDR3 nucleotides read TGTGCCAGCAGCTTAGGGGCTAGCGTAGAGCAGTTCTTC.